Listed below are T cell receptor beta chains from one sample, sequenced in a study of blood T cell repertoires in COVID-19. Clones were sequenced by immunoSEQ multiplex PCR, and TCRdb holds only the in-frame ones, with some missing. This table holds fewer than 40,000 clones, around 90% found once. The source material was peripheral blood. All receptors derive from a man aged 60 to 69 with active COVID-19. CDR3s include the opening cysteine and the closing phenylalanine or tryptophan. Each record gives: V gene, J gene, D gene, clone size, CDR3 protein, CDR3 DNA. The D gene is left open where the match is weak. Clone size is shown for a subset of rows, as once, few, many or a class of expanded clone.

TRBV6-5	TRBJ1-1	-	-	CASSFGQHTEAFF	TGTGCCAGTTCCTTTGGACAGCACACTGAAGCTTTCTTT
TRBV19	TRBJ2-1	-	-	CASSPGNEQFF	TGTGCCAGTAGCCCGGGGAATGAGCAGTTCTTC
TRBV18	TRBJ1-2	-	-	CASSPSTEYGYTF	TGTGCCAGCTCACCTTCGACGGAGTATGGCTACACCTTC
TRBV2	TRBJ2-3	-	-	CASSEGGPGYF	TGTGCCAGCAGTGAGGGGGGTCCTGGGTATTTT
TRBV6-2/TRBV6-3	TRBJ2-2	TRBD2	-	CASSYSTSGGARTGELFF	TGTGCCAGCAGTTACTCTACTAGCGGGGGGGCGAGAACCGGGGAGCTGTTTTTT
TRBV7-9	TRBJ2-7	-	-	CASRAGGNEQYF	TGTGCCAGCAGAGCAGGGGGGAACGAGCAGTACTTC
TRBV2	TRBJ1-1	TRBD1	-	CASSAGQVGNTEAFF	TGTGCCAGCAGTGCTGGACAGGTCGGCAACACTGAAGCTTTCTTT
TRBV5-5	TRBJ2-2	-	-	CASSWQGSHTGELFF	TGTGCCAGCAGCTGGCAGGGGTCGCACACCGGGGAGCTGTTTTTT
TRBV3-1/TRBV3-2	TRBJ2-5	-	-	CASSVGQYQETQYF	TGTGCCAGCAGCGTAGGACAGTACCAAGAGACCCAGTACTTC
TRBV7-9	TRBJ1-2	-	-	CASSLGAGSHYGYTF	TGTGCCAGCAGCTTAGGTGCAGGGTCCCACTATGGCTACACCTTC
TRBV19	TRBJ1-5	TRBD1	-	CASSWTGGNQPQHF	TGTGCCAGTAGTTGGACAGGGGGCAATCAGCCCCAGCATTTT
TRBV21-1	TRBJ1-4	-	-	CASSSPRRGSTNEKLFF	TGTGCCAGCAGCTCCCCCCGAAGGGGATCAACTAATGAAAAACTGTTTTTT
TRBV7-9	TRBJ2-2	-	-	CASSAGGGLNTGELFF	TGTGCCAGCAGCGCAGGTGGAGGCTTGAACACCGGGGAGCTGTTTTTT
TRBV2	TRBJ2-7	-	-	CASREGQFWDEQYF	TGTGCCAGCAGGGAAGGACAATTTTGGGACGAGCAGTACTTC
TRBV11-2	TRBJ2-7	-	-	CASSSGREQYF	TGTGCCAGCAGCTCCGGTCGGGAGCAGTACTTC
TRBV24-1	TRBJ2-1	-	once	CATSDLAALEQFF	TGTGCCACCAGTGATTTAGCCGCCCTTGAGCAGTTCTTC
TRBV28	TRBJ1-1	-	-	CASSPLHSRTEAFF	TGTGCCAGCAGTCCGTTACACAGTCGGACTGAAGCTTTCTTT
TRBV19	TRBJ1-1	TRBD1	-	CASSMGIQGLGTEAFF	TGTGCCAGTAGTATGGGAATACAGGGGCTGGGCACTGAAGCTTTCTTT
TRBV9	TRBJ2-5	TRBD1	-	CASSPSRGGGETQYF	TGTGCCAGCAGCCCTTCGAGAGGGGGCGGCGAGACCCAGTACTTC
TRBV24-1	TRBJ2-1	TRBD1	-	CATSDFKGQGMNEQFF	TGTGCCACCAGTGATTTCAAGGGACAGGGGATGAATGAGCAGTTCTTC
TRBV25-1	TRBJ1-2	-	-	CASSEYGGSYGYTF	TGTGCCAGCAGTGAATACGGGGGTTCTTATGGCTACACCTTC
TRBV11-2	TRBJ2-7	-	-	CASSSGTYEQYF	TGTGCCAGCAGCTCAGGGACCTACGAGCAGTACTTC
TRBV7-2	TRBJ1-1	TRBD1	-	CASSPGQGRPEAFF	TGTGCCAGCAGCCCCGGACAGGGGCGGCCTGAAGCTTTCTTT
TRBV6-6	TRBJ1-2	-	-	CASSYSSEFGYTF	TGTGCCAGCAGTTACTCGTCGGAGTTTGGCTACACCTTC
TRBV7-3	TRBJ2-7	TRBD1	-	CASSLSGGEQYF	TGTGCCAGCAGCCTATCAGGGGGTGAGCAGTACTTC
TRBV7-9	TRBJ2-2	TRBD1	once	CASSLGQTGPDRNTGELFF	TGTGCCAGCAGCTTAGGACAGACAGGGCCGGACAGGAACACCGGGGAGCTGTTTTTT
TRBV27	TRBJ2-5	-	once	CASSSQGETQYF	TGTGCCAGCAGTTCTCAGGGGGAGACCCAGTACTTC
TRBV4-1	TRBJ2-7	-	-	CASSRLVLDEQYF	TGCGCCAGCAGCCGACTAGTTCTCGACGAGCAGTACTTC
TRBV28	TRBJ1-5	-	-	CASSQDSLASDQPQHF	TGTGCCAGCAGCCAGGACAGTCTCGCCTCGGATCAGCCCCAGCATTTT
TRBV6-5	TRBJ2-7	-	-	CASTPSRGLSEQYF	TGTGCCAGCACCCCCTCGCGGGGCCTTTCCGAGCAGTACTTC
TRBV7-2	TRBJ1-2	-	-	CASSLRGAQGYTF	TGTGCCAGCAGCTTACGGGGGGCGCAAGGCTACACCTTC
TRBV21-1	TRBJ2-1	-	-	CASSKGGASGGAPLGNEQFF	TGTGCCAGCAGCAAAGGTGGTGCGAGCGGGGGGGCCCCGTTAGGCAATGAGCAGTTCTTC
TRBV4-3	TRBJ2-1	TRBD2	-	CASSQVSGLAGGDEQFF	TGCGCCAGCAGCCAAGTTTCAGGGCTAGCGGGGGGGGATGAGCAGTTCTTC
TRBV6-5	TRBJ2-7	TRBD1	-	CASSYRGSYEQYF	TGTGCCAGCAGCTACAGGGGGTCCTACGAGCAGTACTTC
TRBV2	TRBJ2-7	TRBD1	-	CASSRGQGVYEQYF	TGTGCCAGCAGCAGGGGACAGGGGGTCTACGAGCAGTACTTC
TRBV24-1	TRBJ2-1	-	-	CATSDFPLGKEQFF	TGTGCCACCAGTGATTTCCCCCTCGGGAAGGAGCAGTTCTTC
TRBV4-3	TRBJ1-2	TRBD1	-	CASSQGVQGAYGYTF	TGCGCCAGCAGCCAAGGAGTACAGGGGGCTTATGGCTACACCTTC
TRBV27	TRBJ2-1	-	-	CASSLQGGSYNEQFF	TGTGCCAGCAGTTTACAGGGCGGCTCCTACAATGAGCAGTTCTTC
TRBV7-9	TRBJ2-3	-	-	CASSLGPHWQYF	TGTGCCAGCAGCTTAGGGCCCCATTGGCAGTATTTT
TRBV15	TRBJ1-4	-	-	CATSVSTPGLREKLFF	TGTGCCACCAGCGTCTCCACCCCAGGGTTACGGGAAAAACTGTTTTTT
TRBV3-1/TRBV3-2	TRBJ2-7	-	once	CASSQVLGAASYEQYF	TGTGCCAGCAGCCAAGTTTTAGGAGCCGCGTCCTACGAGCAGTACTTC
TRBV27	TRBJ2-7	-	-	CASSFSSGEVGSYEQYF	TGTGCCAGCAGTTTTTCAAGTGGGGAGGTTGGATCCTACGAGCAGTACTTC
TRBV5-1	TRBJ2-1	-	-	CASQTGTYNEQFF	TGCGCCAGCCAGACAGGTACCTACAATGAGCAGTTCTTC